The rows below give T cell receptor beta chains drawn from one sample of a study of PD-1 blockade in mismatch repair-deficient tumors. The protocol was immunoSEQ multiplex PCR, while the TCRdb copy is restricted to in-frame clones and leaves out a portion. The sample gives over 60,000 clones, around 88% of which show up once; approximately 14% is in the top ten. The sample was peripheral blood, taken 52 weeks after starting pembrolizumab. All receptors come from an adult with mismatch repair-deficient cancer. Each CDR3 is given with its conserved first and last residue. The D gene is left open where the match is weak. Expanded clones are given a class, and other clones once, few, many or no size at all.

CDR3 protein	CDR3 DNA	clone size	V gene	J gene	D gene
CASSFVRRGINEKLFF	TGTGCCAGCAGTTTTGTGAGGCGGGGGATTAATGAAAAACTGTTTTTT	.	TRBV28	TRBJ1-4	.
CSVERLAEPQETQYF	TGCAGCGTTGAGAGGCTAGCGGAGCCCCAAGAGACCCAGTACTTC	.	TRBV29-1	TRBJ2-5	TRBD2
CASRTGGADTQYF	TGTGCCAGTAGGACAGGGGGGGCAGATACGCAGTATTTT	.	TRBV19	TRBJ2-3	TRBD1
CASSHRTGRDEQFF	TGTGCCAGCAGCCATAGGACAGGGAGGGATGAGCAGTTCTTC	few	TRBV28	TRBJ2-1	.
CSVGRDHNEQFF	TGCAGCGTTGGGCGGGACCACAATGAGCAGTTCTTC	.	TRBV29-1	TRBJ2-1	.
CASGTTEAFF	TGTGCCAGCGGGACTACTGAAGCTTTCTTT	.	TRBV7-9	TRBJ1-1	.
CASSLLDRGLGQPQHF	TGTGCCAGCAGTCTGTTGGACAGGGGGCTGGGTCAGCCCCAGCATTTT	.	TRBV6-6	TRBJ1-5	TRBD1
CASSTGTRGINEQFF	TGCGCCAGCAGCACCGGGACACGGGGGATCAATGAGCAGTTCTTC	.	TRBV4-1	TRBJ2-1	.
CASSSKDREYWTNEKLFF	TGTGCCAGCAGTTCCAAGGACAGGGAATATTGGACTAATGAAAAACTGTTTTTT	.	TRBV28	TRBJ1-4	TRBD1
CASSPGTSLNNEQFF	TGTGCCAGCAGCCCAGGAACTAGCCTTAACAATGAGCAGTTCTTC	.	TRBV5-4	TRBJ2-1	.
CASSPGGGTEAFF	TGCGCCAGCAGTCCAGGGGGAGGCACTGAAGCTTTCTTT	.	TRBV10-2	TRBJ1-1	TRBD1
CASSAGRTSGRAPAMDEQFF	TGTGCCAGCAGTGCCGGAAGAACTAGCGGGAGGGCCCCCGCGATGGATGAGCAGTTCTTC	.	TRBV6-4	TRBJ2-1	TRBD2
CASSRPRGLGTYEQYF	TGTGCCAGCAGCCGACCGCGGGGGTTGGGTACCTACGAGCAGTACTTC	.	TRBV11-3	TRBJ2-7	TRBD2
CASTGLTGELFF	TGTGCCAGTACCGGATTAACCGGGGAGCTGTTTTTT	.	TRBV19	TRBJ2-2	.
CASSSKRETAADTQYF	TGTGCCAGCAGTTCTAAGCGGGAAACAGCGGCAGATACGCAGTATTTT	once	TRBV27	TRBJ2-3	TRBD2
CAWSRGTGGYEQYF	TGTGCCTGGAGTAGGGGGACAGGGGGCTACGAGCAGTACTTC	.	TRBV30	TRBJ2-7	TRBD1
CASSFPQGSNEQYF	TGCGCCAGCAGCTTCCCACAGGGATCCAACGAGCAGTACTTC	few	TRBV5-1	TRBJ2-7	.
CASSLATSPDTQYF	TGTGCCAGCAGCTTAGCGACTAGCCCAGATACGCAGTATTTT	.	TRBV7-6	TRBJ2-3	TRBD2
CASSVQGRQETQYF	TGTGCCAGCAGCGTACAGGGCCGACAAGAGACCCAGTACTTC	.	TRBV9	TRBJ2-5	.
CASNTQDYQETQYF	TGTGCCAGCAACACACAGGACTATCAAGAGACCCAGTACTTC	.	TRBV28	TRBJ2-5	.
CASSLAEAGGGEAFF	TGTGCCAGCAGCTTAGCGGAAGCAGGGGGTGGTGAAGCTTTCTTT	.	TRBV7-6	TRBJ1-1	TRBD1
CASSLVGLSSGDNEQFF	TGTGCCAGCAGCTTAGTGGGTCTGTCTAGCGGAGACAATGAGCAGTTCTTC	.	TRBV11-3	TRBJ2-1	TRBD2
CASSWGQSYEQYF	TGTGCCAGCAGCTGGGGACAGTCCTACGAGCAGTACTTC	.	TRBV5-5	TRBJ2-7	TRBD1
CASSVGGLEDEQYF	TGTGCCAGCAGCGTAGGGGGGTTGGAGGACGAGCAGTACTTC	once	TRBV9	TRBJ2-7	.
CASSLRRDRDYEQYF	TGTGCCAGCAGTTTACGCCGGGACAGGGACTACGAGCAGTACTTC	.	TRBV27	TRBJ2-7	TRBD1
CASTVGGRTGELFF	TGTGCCAGCACAGTCGGCGGGAGGACCGGGGAGCTGTTTTTT	.	TRBV2	TRBJ2-2	TRBD2
CAWTVGPTLTEAFF	TGTGCCTGGACGGTGGGGCCAACTCTCACTGAAGCTTTCTTT	.	TRBV30	TRBJ1-1	.
CASSDRLAAGDRETQYF	TGTGCCAGCAGTGATCGACTTGCGGCGGGAGACAGAGAGACCCAGTACTTC	.	TRBV9	TRBJ2-5	TRBD2
CASSRREASTDTQYF	TGTGCCAGCAGCCGGCGGGAGGCTAGCACAGATACGCAGTATTTT	.	TRBV11-3	TRBJ2-3	TRBD2
CASSLSTYRSEAFF	TGTGCCAGCAGTTTATCGACCTACAGGTCTGAAGCTTTCTTT	.	TRBV27	TRBJ1-1	.
CASSLDSAGEQYF	TGTGCCAGCAGCTTAGATTCCGCGGGGGAGCAGTACTTC	.	TRBV11-2	TRBJ2-7	.
CASSPGQRAYEQYF	TGTGCCAGCAGTCCGGGACAAAGAGCCTACGAGCAGTACTTC	once	TRBV28	TRBJ2-7	.
CASSSGLTGHEQFF	TGTGCCAGTAGTTCAGGACTGACGGGCCATGAGCAGTTCTTC	once	TRBV19	TRBJ2-1	.
CASSLALDFTNTGELFF	TGTGCCAGCAGCTTAGCGCTCGACTTCACGAACACCGGGGAGCTGTTTTTT	once	TRBV7-9	TRBJ2-2	.
CASSLVSTGGVRLDGKETQYF	TGTGCCAGCAGCTTAGTTTCCACCGGCGGGGTGAGACTAGACGGGAAAGAGACCCAGTACTTC	.	TRBV7-6	TRBJ2-5	.
CASSHGTDYEQYF	TGTGCCAGCAGCCACGGGACGGACTACGAGCAGTACTTC	once	TRBV7-3	TRBJ2-7	.
CASSIRREVSEQYF	TGTGCCAGTAGTATTCGCCGGGAAGTCAGCGAGCAGTACTTC	once	TRBV19	TRBJ2-7	.
CASSVWLAEPPSYEQYF	TGCGCCAGCAGTGTGTGGCTAGCGGAGCCCCCCTCCTACGAGCAGTACTTC	.	TRBV10-2	TRBJ2-7	TRBD2
CASSNTGTSEETQYF	TGTGCCAGCAGCAACACCGGGACTAGCGAAGAGACCCAGTACTTC	.	TRBV7-9	TRBJ2-5	TRBD2
CASSLMIQSSYEQYF	TGTGCCAGCAGCTTGATGATACAGAGCTCCTACGAGCAGTACTTC	once	TRBV11-2	TRBJ2-7	.
CASSSPETGGRETQYF	TGTGCCAGCAGCTCGCCAGAGACAGGGGGCAGGGAGACCCAGTACTTC	.	TRBV7-8	TRBJ2-5	TRBD1
CASSPGRAGELFF	TGTGCCAGCAGCCCCGGGAGGGCCGGGGAGCTGTTTTTT	once	TRBV7-2	TRBJ2-2	TRBD2
CASSSSQGNEQYF	TGTGCCAGCAGCTCGTCACAGGGGAACGAGCAGTACTTC	.	TRBV7-3	TRBJ2-7	TRBD1
CASSLSGSSTGELFF	TGTGCCAGCAGCTTAAGCGGAAGCAGCACCGGGGAGCTGTTTTTT	.	TRBV7-9	TRBJ2-2	.
CASSFLRTSGREMAGELFF	TGTGCCAGCAGCTTCCTAAGGACTAGCGGGAGGGAGATGGCCGGGGAGCTGTTTTTT	.	TRBV11-3	TRBJ2-2	TRBD2
CASSLVLLSGPYNEQFF	TGTGCCAGCAGTTTGGTTCTCTTGAGCGGACCCTACAATGAGCAGTTCTTC	.	TRBV28	TRBJ2-1	.
CASSFSQGYEQFF	TGTGCCAGCAGTTTCTCACAGGGGTATGAGCAGTTCTTC	.	TRBV28	TRBJ2-1	TRBD1
CASSLAWDEQFF	TGCGCCAGCAGCTTGGCCTGGGATGAGCAGTTCTTC	.	TRBV5-1	TRBJ2-1	.
CASSPRMNTEAFF	TGTGCCAGCAGCCCAAGGATGAACACTGAAGCTTTCTTT	.	TRBV28	TRBJ1-1	.